This TCR beta chain is drawn from a study of cytomegalovirus exposure and HLA in healthy donors listed by TCRdb under 2017. Regarding the research as a whole: An earlier analysis of 550 to 700 of the donors reported roughly 270 Gb of sequence data and approximately 110 million unique TCR beta sequences from about 180 million T cells. Approximately 300 gigabases of sequencing data and around 85 million unique TCR sequences made up an early release that covered approximately 650 HLA-typed donors. Of the 350 to 400 genotyped donors, roughly 85% fell in the genetic ancestry cluster associated with self-reported Caucasian donors. The study aimed to test whether signatures of past pathogen exposure could be identified by cataloging public T cell receptors. The study used immunosequencing to profile the T cell repertoires of 670 or so subjects and linked those repertoires to cytomegalovirus serostatus. A separate validation cohort of 90 to 150 different subjects was used in addition to the roughly 670-subject first cohort. To predict cytomegalovirus infection status, the study combined high-throughput TCR immunosequencing, statistical association of individual TCRs with disease status, and machine learning. A later analysis re-examined previously published TCR beta repertoires from 500 to 700 donors and added high-resolution HLA genotyping to investigate patterns of TCR occurrence. The later analysis used no new phenotypic data to find candidate immune exposures, relying instead on TCR beta sequences and their occurrence across donors. To decide whether each TCR beta V gene segment behaved as functional or pseudogenic, an earlier analysis of approximately 600 of the donors relied on high-throughput TCR beta sequencing. Donor age, sex, ethnicity and CMV serostatus were compiled alongside the repertoire data. Genome-wide SNP genotypes for about 60% of the roughly 670 donors were used in a later genetic analysis, which treated that subset as a discovery cohort. Every repertoire in the discovery cohort had been generated on one and the same sequencing platform. Class I and class II HLA loci were covered by the typing at four-digit resolution. Typing coverage differed by locus: A, B, C, DRB1 and DQB1 were typed in roughly 620-630 donors, DQA1 in roughly 500, DPA1 in approximately 610, and DPB1 in roughly 450. About five DR-DQ haplotypes were treated as single units for association and clustering because of strong linkage in the cohort. Among some 410 genotyped donors of the cohort, an average of about 220,000 unique TCR beta nucleotide sequences was sequenced per donor, of which about 18% were non-productive.

The cohort was made up of 500 to 850 healthy bone marrow donors. All cohort members were sampled while nominally healthy, although unrecorded immune exposures were likely present. The donor tested CMV seropositive, placing the donor among the approximately 310 seropositive members of the cohort. Each donor provided a peripheral blood sample, and peripheral blood mononuclear cells were used for TCR beta sequencing. Genomic DNA extraction from the blood cell samples was performed with the Qiagen DNeasy Blood Extraction Kit. The germline V gene gives CDR1 as SGHTA and CDR2 as FQGNSA. At the junction V is shortened by 1 base and J by 0 bases; bases outside the gene matches: 2. There are 17 amino acids in the CDR3, from cysteine to phenylalanine inclusive. The sequence is cut down to CDR3 DNA, 51 bases in frame from base 1. This clone was recorded only once. Its recognized antigen is unknown. Per-nucleotide qualities are absent, and no much larger clonotype sits a single base away.

Receptor libraries were prepared by the immunoSEQ multiplex PCR assay. For the multiplex PCR, a mixture combining 60 forward primers for TCR Vbeta segments and 13 reverse primers for TCR Jbeta segments was used. A multiplex PCR assay on genomic DNA amplified the CDR3 region of rearranged TCR beta genes. Amplified TCR beta libraries were sequenced as 87-base-pair reads on the Illumina HiSeq System. The published analysis was carried out like this. A later analysis tallied roughly 76 million unique TCR beta chains across the 660 or so repertoires, and 10 million to 11 million of those chains were shared by two or more donors. To remove PCR and sequencing errors, raw reads were error-corrected and collapsed into unique sequences using a nearest-neighbor algorithm that merged closely related sequences. Alignment of CDR3 sequences to IMGT reference sequences was used to assign V, D and J gene segments. For a sequence to be retained, a match of at least six nucleotides was required to both a V gene segment and a J gene segment. A rearrangement counted as productive if the CDR3 had no stop codons and remained in frame with V and J, and every other rearrangement counted as non-productive. Following IMGT convention, CDR3 was defined as the stretch from the second conserved V-encoded cysteine up to the conserved J-encoded phenylalanine. In an earlier analysis of more than 550 of the donors, sequences lacking an unambiguous match to a single V gene segment were excluded. An earlier analysis of 450 to 650 of the donors called V segments functional above 56.7% productive rearrangements and segregating when the between-donor standard deviation exceeded 5%. A statistical classification framework was built for diagnosing cytomegalovirus status from the catalog of TCR beta chain sequences. V and J gene assignment, in a later analysis, came from comparing TCR nucleotide sequences with IMGT/GENE-DB human TR gene sequences. The TCRdist pipeline was used in a later analysis to assign CDR3 sequences and most-parsimonious VDJ recombination scenarios. In a later analysis, each TCR beta chain was defined by its CDR3 amino acid sequence together with its V-gene family, and reads without a unique V-gene family were excluded. A later analysis removed 550 to 700 highly shared, low-generation-probability nucleotide sequences to deal with suspected cross-contamination and a sequencing artifact. For each public chain, a later analysis derived a clonal expansion index from normalized ranks of inferred template counts within each repertoire. In a later analysis, generation probabilities were computed using a VDJ recombination model fitted to out-of-frame rearrangements, and the results were checked against IGoR. A later analysis scored TCR-TCR, TCR-HLA and TCR-CMV co-occurrence with hypergeometric tests, applying a repertoire-size bias correction to TCR pairs. In a later analysis, false discovery rates were estimated by permuting HLA or CMV assignments 20 times. A later analysis grouped co-occurring TCRs with DBSCAN, adding TCRdist sequence similarity when clustering within HLA-allele-positive subsets. Repertoires with fewer than 30,000 or more than 120,000 public chains were left out of co-occurrence clustering, as were about five repertoires with anomalous nucleotide sharing. TCRdb holds this immuneACCESS table with in-frame rearrangements only. Some clones are missing; in checked studies, unresolved V genes explain under half, and the rest has no known cause. Clone size and the V and J calls come from that table; the DNA yielded D and trimming. This sample lists some 170,000 clones; 70% to 75% were detected once. The ten largest clones take up 4% to 5% of the sample.

Beyond this particular receptor, the publication reports: CMV serostatus was the only immune exposure information available for the cohort. Correlated functional status among segregating V segments might be attributable to linkage disequilibrium, but an unknown experimental factor could not be ruled out. The study listed 164 TCR beta chains as associated with cytomegalovirus. According to a later analysis, most CMV-associated TCR beta chains appeared to be HLA-restricted, and the HLA associations seemed to be driven largely by CMV exposure. HLA typing was unavailable for some donors at each locus, so association tests used only the typed subset. A group of highly shared sequence variants was considered likely to be a technical artifact of the sequencing pipeline. A further reported finding was that TCR beta sequences accurately predicted the HLA-A and HLA-B alleles for most subjects in the first cohort. An association between a missense DCLRE1C variant and V-gene and J-gene trimming of TCR beta chains was found in a later genetic analysis and replicated in an independent cohort. Presence/absence analyses assumed roughly uniform sequencing depth across donors, an assumption that may not hold. Some IMGT-functional V segments, including TRBV6-2 and TRBV6-3, could not be distinguished by the 87-base-pair reads and were therefore excluded. The classifier was reported to diagnose cytomegalovirus status with high specificity and sensitivity in both the original cohort and the validation cohort. In vitro tests confirmed that a few of the cytomegalovirus-associated TCR beta chains recognize cytomegalovirus antigens. Some 15 rarely observed V segments, including chromosome 9 orphons, were excluded from the earlier analysis of a few hundred of the donors because counts were too low. Several of the top co-occurrence clusters appeared to be linked to parvovirus B19, influenza, CMV and Epstein-Barr virus, according to a later analysis. In a later analysis, the rate of TCR association differed among HLA loci, with DRB1 alleles having the most associated TCRs and HLA-C alleles having the fewest. Strong co-occurrence of HLA alleles, especially DR and DQ, made assigning TCR associations to individual alleles difficult. In a later analysis, HLA-associated TCR beta chains were found to be more clonally expanded and to have lower generation probabilities than equally common non-associated chains. It was suggested by the authors that the approach could potentially be generalized to other disease states and immunological phenotypes. An earlier analysis of several hundred of the donors showed that most TCR beta V segments appeared in productive rearrangements either about 87% or about 30% of the time, which broadly matched IMGT annotations. This cohort had only TCR beta chains sequenced, and the lack of alpha or paired-chain data limited which features could be detected. Compared with the roughly 700-donor mean, donors in an Asian-associated ancestry cluster had fewer N-insertions in productive TCRs, according to a later genetic analysis. At a false discovery rate of 0.05, a later analysis linked 16,951 TCR beta sequences to specific HLA alleles. Most TCR sequences were seen in very few donors, while some public TCRs were found in many individuals.

Here the chain combines TRBV7-2 and TRBJ2-6; TRBD2 matches 8 bases in the middle. The sequence was obtained from a man younger than 35 in good health and CMV-seropositive. Sequenced: PBMCs. This receptor has the CDR3 CASSLVGLGSGANVLTF. The DNA is as follows: TGTGCCAGCAGCTTAGTGGGACTAGGCTCTGGGGCCAACGTCCTGACTTTC.